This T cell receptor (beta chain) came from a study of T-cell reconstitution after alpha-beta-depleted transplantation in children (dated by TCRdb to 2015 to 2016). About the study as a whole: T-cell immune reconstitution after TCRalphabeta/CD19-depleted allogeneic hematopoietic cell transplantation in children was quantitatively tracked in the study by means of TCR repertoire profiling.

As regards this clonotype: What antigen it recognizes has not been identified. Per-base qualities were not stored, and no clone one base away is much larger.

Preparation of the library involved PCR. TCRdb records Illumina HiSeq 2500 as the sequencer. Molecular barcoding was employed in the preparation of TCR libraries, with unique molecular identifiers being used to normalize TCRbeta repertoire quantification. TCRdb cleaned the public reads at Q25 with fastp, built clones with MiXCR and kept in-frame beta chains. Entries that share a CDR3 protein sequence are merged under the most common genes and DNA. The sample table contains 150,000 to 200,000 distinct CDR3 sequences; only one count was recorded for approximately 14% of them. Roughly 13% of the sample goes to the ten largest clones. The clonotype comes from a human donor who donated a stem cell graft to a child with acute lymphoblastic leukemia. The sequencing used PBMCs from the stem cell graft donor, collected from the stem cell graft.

Read as DNA, the sequence is TGTGCCAGCTGCTTGACTAGCGGGAGGGCCGAGGCCAAAAACATTCAGTACTTC. It encodes CASCLTSGRAEAKNIQYF. Rearrangement joined TRBV3-1 to TRBJ2-4, with 14 junctional bases fitting TRBD2. From the cysteine through the phenylalanine, the CDR3 covers 18 amino acids. The entry retains the CDR3 DNA only, 54 bases that are in frame from base 1. Reading the germline V gene (reference sequence) gives CDR1 LGHDT and CDR2 YNNKEL. V and J are trimmed by 8 bases and 1 base, and the gene matches miss 10 bases of the junction.